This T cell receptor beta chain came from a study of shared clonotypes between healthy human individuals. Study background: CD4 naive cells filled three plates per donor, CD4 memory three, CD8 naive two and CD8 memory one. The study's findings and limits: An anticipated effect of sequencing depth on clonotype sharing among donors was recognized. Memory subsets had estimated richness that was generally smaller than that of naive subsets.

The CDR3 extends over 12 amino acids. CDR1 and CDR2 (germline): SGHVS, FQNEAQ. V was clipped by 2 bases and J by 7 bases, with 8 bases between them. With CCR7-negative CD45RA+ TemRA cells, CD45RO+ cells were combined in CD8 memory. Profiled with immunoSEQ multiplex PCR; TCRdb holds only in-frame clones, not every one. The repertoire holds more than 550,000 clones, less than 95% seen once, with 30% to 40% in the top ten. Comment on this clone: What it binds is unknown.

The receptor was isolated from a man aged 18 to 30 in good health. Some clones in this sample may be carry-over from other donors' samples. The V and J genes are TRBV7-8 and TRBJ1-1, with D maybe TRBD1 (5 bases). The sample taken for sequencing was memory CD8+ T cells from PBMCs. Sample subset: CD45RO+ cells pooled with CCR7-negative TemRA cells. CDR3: CASSLRGNEAFF. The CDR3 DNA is TGTGCCAGCAGCTTAAGGGGAAATGAAGCTTTCTTT. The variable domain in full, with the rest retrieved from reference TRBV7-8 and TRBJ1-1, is GAGVSQSPRYKVAKRGQDVALRCDPISGHVSLFWYQQALGQGPEFLTYFQNEAQLDKSGLPSDRFFAERPEGSVSTLKIQRTQQEDSAVYLCASSLRGNEAFFGQGTRLTVV.